Listed below are T cell receptor beta chains from one sample, sequenced in a study of regulatory T cells in long-lasting Graves disease. TCRdb recomputed calls from the multiplex PCR reads with MiXCR, one row per CDR3 protein. This sample has about 430,000 distinct CDR3 sequences; 21% occur once, and the top ten carry roughly 13%. Sequencing used peripheral blood mononuclear cells (PBMCs), obtained when the disease was refractory, from a patient treated with antithyroid drugs. The origin of the receptors is a female donor with Graves disease. Both conserved end residues are part of each CDR3. Each record gives: V gene, clone size, J gene, D gene, CDR3 DNA, CDR3 protein. A D gene is named only where the DNA matches it firmly. Part of the rows lack a size; the others show once, few, many or a class for expanded clones.

V: TRBV27
size: many
J: TRBJ2-4
D: .
DNA: TGTGCCAGCAGAGATGTGGGGCTAGCCAAAAACATTCAGTACTTC
CDR3: CASRDVGLAKNIQYF

V: TRBV28
size: many
J: TRBJ2-6
D: .
DNA: TGTGCCAGCAGTGATAACACGGACGGGGCCAACGTCCTGACTTTC
CDR3: CASSDNTDGANVLTF

V: TRBV20-1
size: few
J: TRBJ1-2
D: .
DNA: TGCAGTGCTAAGATTACCGGGACCCCAACCTCCCGTGGCTACACCTTC
CDR3: CSAKITGTPTSRGYTF

V: TRBV27
size: many
J: TRBJ2-5
D: .
DNA: TGTGCCAGCACCTCACAAAGGGATCGGGAGACCCAGTACTTC
CDR3: CASTSQRDRETQYF

V: TRBV9
size: few
J: TRBJ1-2
D: .
DNA: TGTGCCAGCAGCTCAAGTTCCCCAGGGGTGGATGGCTACACCTTC
CDR3: CASSSSSPGVDGYTF

V: TRBV4-1
size: .
J: TRBJ2-7
D: TRBD2
DNA: TGCGCCAGCAGCCAAGAGTCTAGCGGATACTACGAGCAGTACTTC
CDR3: CASSQESSGYYEQYF

V: TRBV6-5
size: .
J: TRBJ1-2
D: .
DNA: TGTGCCAGCAGTTACTCGAGCTGGGAGGGCTACACCTTC
CDR3: CASSYSSWEGYTF

V: TRBV20-1
size: many
J: TRBJ1-2
D: .
DNA: TGCAGTGCTAGAGATTTGTATGGCTACACCTTC
CDR3: CSARDLYGYTF

V: TRBV4-2
size: .
J: TRBJ2-1
D: TRBD2
DNA: TGTGCCAGCAGCCGGATTAGGGCTAGCGGGGGATACAATGAGCAGTTCTTC
CDR3: CASSRIRASGGYNEQFF

V: TRBV29-1
size: .
J: TRBJ2-2
D: .
DNA: TGCAGCGTTGAAGATGGGCACGGGGAGCTGTTTTTT
CDR3: CSVEDGHGELFF

V: TRBV29-1
size: few
J: TRBJ2-2
D: .
DNA: TGCAGCGTCGGCGGAGAGCAGAACACCGGGGAGCTGTTTTTT
CDR3: CSVGGEQNTGELFF

V: TRBV19
size: many
J: TRBJ2-2
D: .
DNA: TGTGCCAGTAGTGGAGCAGGGGCGATCGGGGAGCTGTTTTTT
CDR3: CASSGAGAIGELFF

V: TRBV20-1
size: few
J: TRBJ1-5
D: .
DNA: TGCAGTGCTAGATCGGGTAATCAGCCCCAGCATTTT
CDR3: CSARSGNQPQHF

V: TRBV28
size: many
J: TRBJ2-7
D: TRBD2
DNA: TGTGCCAGCAGTTCCCAAAGCGGGAGGGACTCCTACGAGCAGTACTTC
CDR3: CASSSQSGRDSYEQYF

V: TRBV28
size: many
J: TRBJ2-7
D: TRBD2
DNA: TGTGCCAGCAGGCCTAGCGGGAGTTTCAACGAGCAGTACTTC
CDR3: CASRPSGSFNEQYF

V: TRBV11-2
size: many
J: TRBJ2-6
D: .
DNA: TGTGCCAGCAGCTTATGGGGGGGGCAGGGAGGATATGGGGCCAACGTCCTGACTTTC
CDR3: CASSLWGGQGGYGANVLTF

V: TRBV6-1
size: .
J: TRBJ2-7
D: TRBD1
DNA: TGTGCCACCAGACTGGGACAGCACTACGAGCAGTACTTC
CDR3: CATRLGQHYEQYF

V: TRBV20-1
size: many
J: TRBJ2-5
D: .
DNA: TGCAGTGCTAGCCCGAACGCCAAAAACCAAGAGACCCAGTACTTC
CDR3: CSASPNAKNQETQYF

V: TRBV6-4
size: .
J: TRBJ2-7
D: TRBD2
DNA: TGTGCCAGCACCTGGGGAGTAGCGGGAGGCAAACCATCCTACGAGCAGTACTTC
CDR3: CASTWGVAGGKPSYEQYF

V: TRBV30
size: few
J: TRBJ2-7
D: .
DNA: TGTGCCTGGAGTAGGGGGTTAAACGAGCAGTACTTC
CDR3: CAWSRGLNEQYF

V: TRBV28
size: many
J: TRBJ2-5
D: .
DNA: TGTGCCAGCAGTTACGGGAGCCAAGAGACCCAGTACTTC
CDR3: CASSYGSQETQYF

V: TRBV5-5
size: many
J: TRBJ1-2
D: .
DNA: TGTGCCAGCAGCTTGGCAGGGCAAAGAATTCTCTATGGCTACACCTTC
CDR3: CASSLAGQRILYGYTF

V: TRBV11-2
size: few
J: TRBJ2-2
D: .
DNA: TGTGCCAGCAGCCCAGAAGCTAGCGTCGTCGGGGAGCTGTTTTTT
CDR3: CASSPEASVVGELFF

V: TRBV12-3/TRBV12-4
size: many
J: TRBJ1-3
D: .
DNA: TGTGCCAGCACCCCTCGGGGGGGGTCTGGAAACACCATATATTTT
CDR3: CASTPRGGSGNTIYF

V: TRBV27
size: many
J: TRBJ1-4
D: TRBD1
DNA: TGTGCCAGCAGTGACAGGGAGGGGACTAATGAAAAACTGTTTTTT
CDR3: CASSDREGTNEKLFF

V: TRBV20-1
size: many
J: TRBJ2-6
D: .
DNA: TGCAGTGCTAACCCCGCGGGGGGGGCCAACGTCCTGACTTTC
CDR3: CSANPAGGANVLTF

V: TRBV3-1
size: few
J: TRBJ1-2
D: TRBD1
DNA: TGTGCCAGCAGCCAACCAATACCTTTAACCGGGACAGGGTCTGACTATGGCTACACCTTC
CDR3: CASSQPIPLTGTGSDYGYTF

V: TRBV7-2
size: few
J: TRBJ2-7
D: .
DNA: TGTGCCAGCAGTCCCCGTAGCTCTTTCTACGAGCAGTACTTC
CDR3: CASSPRSSFYEQYF

V: TRBV30
size: .
J: TRBJ1-4
D: .
DNA: TGTGCCTGGACGTCCGGGGAAAAACTGTTTTTT
CDR3: CAWTSGEKLFF

V: TRBV27
size: many
J: TRBJ2-2
D: .
DNA: TGTGCCAGCAGTTGGGAGTCTGGAATTGGCGGGGAGCTGTTTTTT
CDR3: CASSWESGIGGELFF

V: TRBV7-8
size: once
J: TRBJ2-5
D: TRBD2
DNA: TGTGCCAGCAGCTTAGCGGCGGGAGGGCCTTCCGAGACCCAGTACTTC
CDR3: CASSLAAGGPSETQYF

V: TRBV27
size: .
J: TRBJ1-5
D: .
DNA: TGTGCCAGCAGGCTGGGGGGGGGGCCCCAGCATTTT
CDR3: CASRLGGGPQHF

V: TRBV4-1
size: .
J: TRBJ1-5
D: TRBD1
DNA: TGCGCCAGCAGCCAAGATTGGGCAGGGGGGCCCTATCAGCCCCAGCATTTT
CDR3: CASSQDWAGGPYQPQHF

V: TRBV7-2
size: .
J: TRBJ2-3
D: .
DNA: TGTGCCAGCAGCTACGGGCGAGATACGCAGTATTTT
CDR3: CASSYGRDTQYF

V: TRBV27
size: many
J: TRBJ2-5
D: TRBD2
DNA: TGTGCCAGCAGTCTCACCGGGACTAGCGGGAGAAGGGCAAGAAAGACCCAGTACTTC
CDR3: CASSLTGTSGRRARKTQYF

V: TRBV20-1
size: many
J: TRBJ2-5
D: TRBD2
DNA: TGCAGTGCTAGACGGGCGGGAGCCAGGGAGACCCAGTACTTC
CDR3: CSARRAGARETQYF

V: TRBV5-1
size: few
J: TRBJ1-4
D: .
DNA: TGCGCCAGCAGCCCCCACAGGGACTCGGATGAAAAACTGTTTTTT
CDR3: CASSPHRDSDEKLFF

V: TRBV28
size: .
J: TRBJ2-3
D: TRBD2
DNA: TGTGCCAGCAGCCGGGGAGGGATCGGTACGCAGTATTTT
CDR3: CASSRGGIGTQYF

V: TRBV11-2
size: many
J: TRBJ2-7
D: .
DNA: TGTGCCAGCAGCTTACTTTGGGCAGGGATTTTGTACTTC
CDR3: CASSLLWAGILYF

V: TRBV6-1
size: .
J: TRBJ2-7
D: TRBD2
DNA: TGTGCCAGCAGTGAATTACTAGCGGGAGGGCCTGGCGCCTACGAGCAGTACTTC
CDR3: CASSELLAGGPGAYEQYF

V: TRBV20-1
size: many
J: TRBJ2-7
D: TRBD2
DNA: TGCAGTGCTGTGGGGACTAGCGGGACGAACCCCCACGAGCAGTACTTC
CDR3: CSAVGTSGTNPHEQYF

V: TRBV12-3/TRBV12-4
size: many
J: TRBJ2-1
D: TRBD2
DNA: TGTGCCAGCAGTTCCGGGACTAGCGGGAGCTTGCAGTTCTTC
CDR3: CASSSGTSGSLQFF

V: TRBV5-1
size: .
J: TRBJ1-2
D: .
DNA: TGCGCCAGCAGCTTGAGCTGGGATGGGTATGGCTACACCTTC
CDR3: CASSLSWDGYGYTF

V: TRBV28
size: .
J: TRBJ2-1
D: TRBD2
DNA: TGTGCCAGCAGTTCCTCCGCTAGCGGGTCTTACAATGAGCAGTTCTTC
CDR3: CASSSSASGSYNEQFF

V: TRBV27
size: .
J: TRBJ2-5
D: .
DNA: TGTGCCACCAATGAACTGCAAGAGACCCAGTACTTC
CDR3: CATNELQETQYF

V: TRBV3-1
size: .
J: TRBJ2-3
D: TRBD2
DNA: TGTGCCAGCAGCCACTCAAGGACTAGTAACGCAGATACGCAGTATTTT
CDR3: CASSHSRTSNADTQYF

V: TRBV7-8
size: many
J: TRBJ2-5
D: .
DNA: TGTGCCAGCAGCCCCAGGGACGGAAGGCAAGAGACCCAGTACTTC
CDR3: CASSPRDGRQETQYF

V: TRBV10-1
size: .
J: TRBJ2-2
D: TRBD2
DNA: TGCGCCAGCTCGGCGATGAGCGGGAGGGTGAACACCGGGGAGCTGTTTTTT
CDR3: CASSAMSGRVNTGELFF

V: TRBV27
size: many
J: TRBJ2-7
D: TRBD2
DNA: TGTGCCAGCAGTTTGTGGGGGGGGACTAGCGGGAGTTCCGAGCAGTACTTC
CDR3: CASSLWGGTSGSSEQYF

V: TRBV7-9
size: few
J: TRBJ2-7
D: TRBD1
DNA: TGTGCCAGCAGCTCCATTCGGACAGGGGCAGAACCCTACGAGCAGTACTTC
CDR3: CASSSIRTGAEPYEQYF

V: TRBV11-3
size: few
J: TRBJ1-4
D: .
DNA: TGTGCCAGCAAGGTTCAGAACTCTAATGAAAAACTGTTTTTT
CDR3: CASKVQNSNEKLFF

V: TRBV28
size: few
J: TRBJ2-4
D: .
DNA: TGTGCCAGCAGTTTATCAGACTCAACCAAAAACATTCAGTACTTC
CDR3: CASSLSDSTKNIQYF

V: TRBV19
size: .
J: TRBJ1-1
D: .
DNA: TGTGCCAGTAGTATAGATCCGAGCGGGAGGAACACTGAAGCTTTCTTT
CDR3: CASSIDPSGRNTEAFF

V: TRBV12-3/TRBV12-4
size: .
J: TRBJ1-1
D: TRBD1
DNA: TGTGCCAGCAGCCTTCCGGGACAGGGTGTGAACACTGAAGCTTTCTTT
CDR3: CASSLPGQGVNTEAFF

V: TRBV7-2
size: .
J: TRBJ2-7
D: TRBD1
DNA: TGTGCCAGCAGCCGCTGGACAGGGCTCGAGCAGTACTTC
CDR3: CASSRWTGLEQYF

V: TRBV19
size: many
J: TRBJ1-1
D: TRBD1
DNA: TGTGCCACCTTGACAGGGCTCAACACTGAAGCTTTCTTT
CDR3: CATLTGLNTEAFF

V: TRBV2
size: many
J: TRBJ1-1
D: .
DNA: TGTGCCAGCAGTACCACCTCAGACACTGAAGCTTTCTTT
CDR3: CASSTTSDTEAFF

V: TRBV5-4
size: many
J: TRBJ2-5
D: TRBD1
DNA: TGTGCCAGCAGCTGGGGACAGTCGGAGACCCAGTACTTC
CDR3: CASSWGQSETQYF